Each of the 21 T cell receptor beta chains below was sequenced from the same sample in a study of T cell changes during pregnancy in multiple sclerosis. Sequencing used immunoSEQ multiplex PCR; TCRdb keeps in-frame clones, though not all of them. The sample yields approximately 97,000 clones, around 92% seen once. This sample comprised peripheral blood, obtained after pregnancy. Every receptor here comes from a female donor in good health, enrolled as a control in a pregnancy study.

The chain links TRBV4-2 to TRBJ2-3; TRBD2 aligns across 7 bases. The CDR3 is 16 amino acids. Germline lookup yields CDR1 LGHNA and CDR2 YNFKEQ. V lost 4 bases and J lost 2; bases outside the gene matches: 9. The CDR3 reads CASSREGGTYTDTQYF. CDR3 nucleotides: TGTGCCAGCAGCCGGGAGGGAGGAACGTACACAGATACGCAGTATTTT.

This clone showed up just once. This chain joins TRBV6-1 and TRBJ2-7, with TRBD1 identical over 7 bases. Germline-derived CDR1 and CDR2 are MNHNS and SASEGT. The CDR3 extends over 15 amino acids. V dropped 6 bases and J dropped 2; count of bases not matched to a gene: 10. The CDR3 DNA sequence: TGTGCCAGCAGGGGACAGAGGACCTCCGCCTACGAGCAGTACTTC. Amino acid sequence: CASRGQRTSAYEQYF.

This clone was seen just once. This sequence joins TRBV6-6 and TRBJ2-5, with D possibly matching TRBD1 (6 bases). The CDR3 runs to 15 residues. Germline V gene sequence: CDR1 MNHNY, CDR2 SVGAGI (reference sequence). Trimming took 5 bases from V and 5 from J, leaving 18 bases between them. The CDR3 sequence: CASSDSPQGFETQYF. CDR3 nucleotide sequence: TGTGCCAGCAGTGATTCCCCACAGGGATTTGAGACCCAGTACTTC.

The rearrangement links TRBV5-4 to TRBJ2-6; tentatively, D is TRBD2 (5 bases). CDR3 length: 15 residues. Germline V lookup: CDR1 SGHNT, CDR2 YYREEE (reference sequence). V gave up 3 bases and J gave up 1 base, with 8 bases separating them. CDR3 sequence (DNA): TGTGCCAGCAGCTCGGCGGGTTCTGGGGCCAACGTCCTGACTTTC. Its translation: CASSSAGSGANVLTF.

This clone came up a few times. CDR3 region: CASTISNSWDTQYF. The DNA of the CDR3 is TGCGCCAGCACCATATCTAATTCTTGGGATACGCAGTATTTT. The chain couples TRBV5-1 to TRBJ2-3, with D hard to call. The length of the CDR3 is 14 residues. V gave up 6 bases and J gave up 6 bases, with 17 bases separating them. Germline assignment: CDR1 SGHRS and CDR2 YFSETQ. The entire variable domain, with the rest obtained from reference TRBV5-1 and TRBJ2-3, is as follows: KAGVTQTPRYLIKTRGQQVTLSCSPISGHRSVSWYQQTPGQGLQFLFEYFSETQRNKGNFPGRFSGRQFSNSRSEMNVSTLELGDSALYLCASTISNSWDTQYFGPGTRLTVL.

The J gene is TRBJ1-2, the V gene TRBV19, with D possibly TRBD1 on 5 matching bases. The CDR3 runs 15 residues. V gave up 0 bases and J gave up 4 bases, with 12 bases separating them. Germline V gene sequence: CDR1 LNHDA, CDR2 SQIVND (reference sequence). The CDR3 coding sequence is TGTGCCAGTAGTATAGATCTGGGGACTTCCTATGGCTACACCTTC. This encodes CASSIDLGTSYGYTF. The complete variable domain, with remaining parts taken from reference TRBV19 and TRBJ1-2, reads DGGITQSPKYLFRKEGQNVTLSCEQNLNHDAMYWYRQDPGQGLRLIYYSQIVNDFQKGDIAEGYSVSREKKESFPLTVTSAQKNPTAFYLCASSIDLGTSYGYTFGSGTRLTVV.

The chain joins TRBV4-3 to TRBJ1-2, with a tentative D call TRBD1 (5 bases). CDR3 length equals 17 residues. From germline, CDR1 is LGHNA and CDR2 YSLEER. V was clipped by 1 base and J by 6 bases, with 21 bases between them. The CDR3 loop reads CASSQAGSGGVLDGYTF. The CDR3 bases are TGCGCCAGCAGCCAAGCTGGGAGCGGGGGGGTATTGGATGGCTACACCTTC.

The chain has TRBV5-4 and TRBJ2-2, with 7 bases matching TRBD1. The CDR3 has 16 amino acids. The junction had 7 bases not matched to a gene; V was cut back by 4 bases and J by 1 base. CDR1 is SGHNT, CDR2 YYREEE, per germline (reference sequence). CDR3 region: CASSAPGQKNTGELFF. CDR3 DNA: TGTGCCAGCAGCGCACCGGGACAGAAGAACACCGGGGAGCTGTTTTTT.

The J gene is TRBJ1-5, the V gene TRBV7-9; D not resolved. The CDR3 consists of 12 residues. Germline lookup yields CDR1 SEHNR and CDR2 FQNEAQ (reference sequence). The germline V and J ends were trimmed by 7 bases and 2 bases, with 6 bases remaining between them. The CDR3 nucleotides read TGTGCCAGCACGTATGGCAATCAGCCCCAGCATTTT. Residues: CASTYGNQPQHF.

This rearrangement joins TRBV4-1 to TRBJ2-3; no reliable D call. CDR1 and CDR2 (germline): MGHRA, YSYEKL. V was trimmed by 4 bases and J by 3 bases, leaving 11 bases between them. The CDR3 is made up of 14 amino acids. This CDR3 reads CASSLLSSTDTQYF. For the CDR3, the DNA is TGCGCCAGCAGCCTACTCTCTAGTACAGATACGCAGTATTTT.

The V gene is TRBV7-3, the J gene TRBJ2-7; TRBD1 aligns across 7 bases. Germline values: CDR1 SGHTA, CDR2 FQGTGA. Trimming cost V 5 bases and J 4 bases; bases outside gene matches: 5. The CDR3 is 13 residues long. The CDR3 loop is CASSVNRGYEQYF. The CDR3 nucleotides read TGTGCCAGCAGCGTTAACAGGGGTTACGAGCAGTACTTC.

For this clone: Other DNA sequences in the sample encode the same CDR3. The CDR3 nucleotides are TGCGCCAGCAGCTTCGGTGGGGGGGAGACCCAGTACTTC. Its protein product is CASSFGGGETQYF. The J gene is TRBJ2-5, the V gene TRBV5-1; a weak D match, TRBD2 (6 bases). The CDR3 has 13 residues. Germline V gives CDR1 SGHRS, CDR2 YFSETQ. V was trimmed by 2 bases and J by 5 bases, leaving 10 bases between them.

The chain joins TRBV4-2 to TRBJ1-2; 10 positions match TRBD1. The CDR3 has 17 amino acids. Unmatched junction bases numbered 15, after V lost 3 bases and J lost 8 bases. Germline V gene data show CDR1 as LGHNA and CDR2 as YNFKEQ. CDR3 protein: CASSQVETGGGSRGYTF. The CDR3 DNA reads TGTGCCAGCAGCCAGGTGGAGACAGGGGGCGGATCTAGGGGCTACACCTTC.

Remarks on this clone: Other DNA sequences within the sample encode an identical CDR3. The CDR3 coding sequence is TGTGCCAGCAGCCTGGGACAGGGAGGGTCACCCCTCCACTTT. It yields the protein CASSLGQGGSPLHF. The chain carries TRBV11-1 and TRBJ1-6, with TRBD1 identical over 9 bases. This CDR3 spans 14 amino acids. V gave up 5 bases and J gave up 10 bases; unmatched junction bases: 6. The V gene's germline CDR1 is SGHAT and CDR2 FQDESV (reference sequence).

Worth noting for this clone: A junction boundary mismatches the germline segment, possibly from a read error. The chain couples TRBV7-9 to TRBJ1-1; D unclear. The CDR3 totals 10 residues. Germline V lookup: CDR1 SEHNR, CDR2 FQNEAQ (reference sequence). CDR3 coding DNA: TGTGCCAGCAGACCCGAACGGGGATACTTT. Its translation: CASRPERGYF.

This clone was recorded once. This chain uses TRBV7-2 with TRBJ2-7; tentatively, D is TRBD2 (6 bases). CDR3 length: 14 amino acids. Germline V gene lookup returns CDR1 SGHTA and CDR2 FQGNSA. Trimming cost V 2 bases and J 3 bases, with 11 bases left between them. Here the CDR3 DNA reads TGTGCCAGCAGCTTACCGGGGGTCAACTACGAGCAGTACTTC. Translating it yields CASSLPGVNYEQYF.

V usage is TRBV28 and J usage is TRBJ2-4; 8 nucleotides align to TRBD1. The CDR3 length is 15 residues. J lost 3 bases, V lost 5 bases, and 6 bases had no gene match. Germline-derived CDR1 and CDR2 are MDHEN and SYDVKM. The DNA of the CDR3 is TGTGCCAGCAGTCAGGGACAGGTGGGCAAAAACATTCAGTACTTC. Translating it yields CASSQGQVGKNIQYF. Using reference TRBV28 and TRBJ2-4 for the parts outside the CDR3, the full variable domain is DVKVTQSSRYLVKRTGEKVFLECVQDMDHENMFWYRQDPGLGLRLIYFSYDVKMKEKGDIPEGYSVSREKKERFSLILESASTNQTSMYLCASSQGQVGKNIQYFGAGTRLSVL.

V is TRBV6-5 and J is TRBJ2-3; D may be TRBD2 (5 bases). Germline V gene lookup returns CDR1 MNHEY and CDR2 SVGAGI. The germline V and J ends were trimmed by 6 bases and 2 bases, with 9 bases remaining between them. The CDR3 consists of 13 residues. This CDR3 is CASRTGNTDTQYF. In DNA form, the CDR3 reads TGTGCCAGCAGAACGGGAAACACAGATACGCAGTATTTT.

This clone was detected once. V and J are TRBV5-1 and TRBJ1-1, with 10 bases identical to TRBD1. Germline CDR1 SGHRS, CDR2 YFSETQ. The CDR3 has 15 residues. V dropped 2 bases and J dropped 8; count of bases not matched to a gene: 9. The CDR3 coding sequence is TGCGCCAGCAGCTTACCGGGACAGGGGTCGCCCGAAGCTTTCTTT. Amino acid sequence: CASSLPGQGSPEAFF.

This clone occurred once. This rearrangement joins TRBV28 to TRBJ1-2; 9 nucleotides match TRBD1. V shed 5 bases, J shed 8 bases, and the junction held 3 bases outside the gene matches. Per germline, CDR1 MDHEN and CDR2 SYDVKM. The CDR3 covers 12 residues. CDR3 region: CASSPDRGGYTF. DNA of the CDR3: TGTGCCAGCAGTCCTGACAGGGGGGGCTACACCTTC.

The genes are TRBV7-9 and TRBJ1-1; TRBD1 might be the D (6 bases). Germline CDR1 is SEHNR and CDR2 is FQNEAQ (reference sequence). The CDR3 extends over 14 amino acids. V lost 5 bases, J lost 7 bases, and 17 bases lay in between. CDR3 DNA sequence: TGTGCCAGCAGCCCCGGGGGGCGCAATATTGAAGCTTTCTTT. Translating gives CASSPGGRNIEAFF.